This T cell receptor (beta chain) was identified in a study of blood T cell repertoires in COVID-19. In the study overall: COVID-19 samples collected from the United States, Italy and Spain covered acute and convalescent phases.

In the authors' workflow: It was from reference gene primer amplification that nucleated cell counts were estimated. Assay: immunoSEQ multiplex PCR; the TCRdb copy retains only in-frame clones and omits some. That table furnishes V, J and clone size, whereas the DNA furnished D and trimming. The sample holds about 230,000 clones; around nine tenths are singletons and the top ten take almost 4%. The CDR3 contains 15 residues. J lost 4 bases, V lost 4 bases, and 4 bases had no gene match. Germline V gives CDR1 SGHNT, CDR2 YYREEE (reference sequence). The V call is TRBV5-4, the J call TRBJ2-2, with TRBD1 identical over 10 bases. Sequenced sample: PBMCs or T cells enriched from blood (not recorded which). The receptor was isolated from a woman aged 25 to 39 with acute COVID-19. The CDR3 loop is CASSATGGVTGELFF. The CDR3 DNA reads TGTGCCAGCAGCGCGACAGGGGGCGTCACCGGGGAGCTGTTTTTT.